This T cell receptor beta chain was identified during a study of shared clonotypes between healthy human individuals. Study overall: CD4 naive and memory got three plates each, CD8 naive two, CD8 memory one.

This clone has a single count. Trimming removed 6 bases from V and 0 bases from J; junction bases left unmatched: 7. Germline V gene lookup returns CDR1 MDHEN and CDR2 SYDVKM. The CDR3 loop spans 15 amino acids. Method: immunoSEQ multiplex PCR; TCRdb's copy keeps in-frame clones and lacks some. In the table there are more than 1.2 million clones, 97% to 99% of which are singletons. What was sequenced was naive CD4+ T cells sorted from blood. Documented subset: CD45RA+ positively selected. The chain carries TRBV28 and TRBJ2-7; 8 bases agree with TRBD2. This receptor was obtained from a man in his thirties or forties in good health. The CDR3 spells CASRPSGGSSYEQYF. The CDR3 DNA reads TGTGCCAGCAGGCCCTCGGGGGGGAGCTCCTACGAGCAGTACTTC.